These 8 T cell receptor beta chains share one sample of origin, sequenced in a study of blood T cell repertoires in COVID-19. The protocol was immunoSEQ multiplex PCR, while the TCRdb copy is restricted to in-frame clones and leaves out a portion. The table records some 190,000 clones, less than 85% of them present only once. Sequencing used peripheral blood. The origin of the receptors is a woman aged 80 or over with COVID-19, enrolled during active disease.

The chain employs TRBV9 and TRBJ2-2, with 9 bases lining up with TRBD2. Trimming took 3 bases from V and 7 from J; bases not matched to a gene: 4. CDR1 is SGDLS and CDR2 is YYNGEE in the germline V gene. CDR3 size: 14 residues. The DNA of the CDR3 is TGTGCCAGCAGCGAGTCTAGCGGGGTCGGGGAGCTGTTTTTT. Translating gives CASSESSGVGELFF.

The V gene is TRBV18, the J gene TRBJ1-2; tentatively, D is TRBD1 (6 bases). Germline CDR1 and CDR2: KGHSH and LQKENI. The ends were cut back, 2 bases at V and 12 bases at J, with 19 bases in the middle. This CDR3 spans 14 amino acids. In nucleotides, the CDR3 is TGTGCCAGCTCACCATTGGGCAGGGACAACGGCCACACCTTC. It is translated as CASSPLGRDNGHTF.

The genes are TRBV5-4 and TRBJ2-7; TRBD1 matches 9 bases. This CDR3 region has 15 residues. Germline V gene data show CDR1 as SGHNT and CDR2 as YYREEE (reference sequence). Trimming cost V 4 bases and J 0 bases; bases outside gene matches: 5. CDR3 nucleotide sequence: TGTGCCAGCAGCCCCGGGACAGGGAGCTCCTACGAGCAGTACTTC. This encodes CASSPGTGSSYEQYF.

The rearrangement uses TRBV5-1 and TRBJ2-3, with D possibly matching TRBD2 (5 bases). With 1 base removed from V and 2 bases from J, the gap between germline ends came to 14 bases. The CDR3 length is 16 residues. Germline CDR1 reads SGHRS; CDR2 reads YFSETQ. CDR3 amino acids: CASSLFRASPTDTQYF. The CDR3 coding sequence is TGCGCCAGCAGCTTGTTTAGGGCTAGCCCCACAGATACGCAGTATTTT.

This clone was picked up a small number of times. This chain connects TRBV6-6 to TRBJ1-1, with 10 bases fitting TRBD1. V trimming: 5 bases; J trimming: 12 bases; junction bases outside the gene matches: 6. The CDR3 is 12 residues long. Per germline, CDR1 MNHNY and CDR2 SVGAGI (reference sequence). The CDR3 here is CASSPGQGLSFF. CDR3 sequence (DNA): TGTGCCAGCAGTCCGGGACAGGGGTTGTCTTTCTTT.

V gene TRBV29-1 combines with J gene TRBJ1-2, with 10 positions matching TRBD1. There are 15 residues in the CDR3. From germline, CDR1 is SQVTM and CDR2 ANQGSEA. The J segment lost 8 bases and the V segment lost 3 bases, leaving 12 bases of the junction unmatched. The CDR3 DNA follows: TGCAGCGTTGAGGATGGAGGGACAGGGGTCGGGGGCTACACCTTC. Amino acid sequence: CSVEDGGTGVGGYTF. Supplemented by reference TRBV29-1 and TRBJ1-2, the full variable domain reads SAVISQKPSRDICQRGTSLTIQCQVDSQVTMMFWYRQQPGQSLTLIATANQGSEATYESGFVIDKFPISRPNLTFSTLTVSNMSPEDSSIYLCSVEDGGTGVGGYTFGSGTRLTVV.

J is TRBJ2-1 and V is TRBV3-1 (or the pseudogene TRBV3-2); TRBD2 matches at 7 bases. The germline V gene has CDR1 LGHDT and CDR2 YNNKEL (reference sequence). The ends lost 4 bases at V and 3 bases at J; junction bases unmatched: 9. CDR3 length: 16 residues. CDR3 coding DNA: TGTGCCAGCAGCCGTAGGGAGCTAGCGGTCTACAATGAGCAGTTCTTC. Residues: CASSRRELAVYNEQFF.

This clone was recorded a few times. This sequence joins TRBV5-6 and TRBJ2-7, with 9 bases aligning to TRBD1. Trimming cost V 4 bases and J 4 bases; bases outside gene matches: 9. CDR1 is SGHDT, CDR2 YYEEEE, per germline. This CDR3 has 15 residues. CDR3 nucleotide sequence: TGTGCCAGCAGCCGGTCGGACAGGGGATATTACGAGCAGTACTTC. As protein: CASSRSDRGYYEQYF. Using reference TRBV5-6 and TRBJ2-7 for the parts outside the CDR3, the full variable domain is DAGVTQSPTHLIKTRGQQVTLRCSPKSGHDTVSWYQQALGQGPQFIFQYYEEEERQRGNFPDRFSGHQFPNYSSELNVNALLLGDSALYLCASSRSDRGYYEQYFGPGTRLTVT.